The 24 T cell receptor beta chains reported below all come from one sample, sequenced in a study of blood T cell repertoires in COVID-19. Clones were sequenced by immunoSEQ multiplex PCR, and TCRdb holds only the in-frame ones, with some missing. The data show under 200,000 clones, 84% seen once. Sequenced input: peripheral blood. These receptors were collected from a man between 18 and 35 years old with active or convalescent COVID-19.

This sequence joins TRBV15 and TRBJ2-3; TRBD1 matches at 7 bases. CDR3 size: 16 residues. V shed 4 bases and J 2 bases; nucleotides not matched to a gene: 9. Germline assignment: CDR1 LNHNV and CDR2 YYDKDF (reference sequence). CDR3 DNA sequence: TGTGCCACCAGCACTAAGGACAGGTTTATCACAGATACGCAGTATTTT. Translation: CATSTKDRFITDTQYF.

This rearrangement joins TRBV28 to TRBJ1-6, with D unresolved. The CDR3 loop spans 13 amino acids. Trimming removed 8 bases from V and 7 bases from J, with 12 bases in between. Germline V gene data show CDR1 as MDHEN and CDR2 as SYDVKM. The CDR3 spells CASRGSRNSPLHF. The CDR3 DNA sequence: TGTGCCAGCCGAGGCAGTAGGAATTCACCCCTCCACTTT.

The gene calls are TRBV4-1 and TRBJ2-1; tentative D call: TRBD2 (5 bases). This CDR3 has 12 residues. V shed 4 bases and J shed 8 bases, with 9 bases lying between them. In germline, CDR1 is MGHRA, CDR2 YSYEKL. The CDR3 here is CASSPLGDEQFF. The CDR3 region has the DNA TGCGCCAGCAGCCCACTCGGGGATGAGCAGTTCTTC.

The chain has TRBV9 and TRBJ1-4; 9 nucleotides agree with TRBD1. Germline V gene lookup returns CDR1 SGDLS and CDR2 YYNGEE. The length of the CDR3 is 15 residues. Trimming at V came to 0 bases and at J to 6 bases, leaving 3 bases not matched to a gene. CDR3 loop: CASSVAGQGYEKLFF. The DNA of the CDR3 is TGTGCCAGCAGCGTAGCTGGACAGGGGTATGAAAAACTGTTTTTT.

CDR3 nucleotides: TGTGCCACCAGCAGAGCCTCCGGGACAGCATTTAACTATGGCTACACCTTC. Translation: CATSRASGTAFNYGYTF. The genes are TRBV15 and TRBJ1-2; 7 bases match TRBD1. The CDR3 totals 17 residues. From germline, CDR1 is LNHNV and CDR2 YYDKDF (reference sequence). The J segment lost 1 base and the V segment lost 1 base, leaving 9 bases of the junction unmatched.

The chain joins TRBV5-1 to TRBJ2-2, with 9 bases lining up with TRBD2. J was trimmed by 4 bases and V by 3 bases; bases with no gene match: 10. Per the germline V gene, CDR1 is SGHRS and CDR2 is YFSETQ. The CDR3 runs 17 residues. CDR3 bases: TGCGCCAGCAGCTGGGACGACTCTAGCGGGGCCACCGGGGAGCTGTTTTTT. This codes for CASSWDDSSGATGELFF.

The CDR3 DNA reads as TGTGCCAGCAGCGTGAGAGGGGGCCCCCAAGAGACCCAGTACTTC. Translating gives CASSVRGGPQETQYF. This rearrangement joins TRBV9 to TRBJ2-5; TRBD1 agrees at 7 bases. Losses at the gene ends were 2 bases for V and 1 base for J; bases not matched to a gene: 5. The CDR3 runs 15 residues. Looked up from germline, CDR1 is SGDLS and CDR2 is YYNGEE. Looking up the rest from reference TRBV9 and TRBJ2-5 gives the full variable domain: DSGVTQTPKHLITATGQRVTLRCSPRSGDLSVYWYQQSLDQGLQFLIQYYNGEERAKGNILERFSAQQFPDLHSELNLSSLELGDSALYFCASSVRGGPQETQYFGPGTRLLVL.

This clone was seen only once. V is TRBV21-1 and J is TRBJ2-7; the table calls TRBD2, which could not be checked here. TRBV21-1 is tagged as a pseudogene. This CDR3 has 17 residues. The CDR3 sequence is CASSKGSVPPSVYEQYF. Written as DNA, the CDR3 is TGTGCCAGCAGCAAAGGATCGGTGCCCCCGAGCGTCTACGAGCAGTACTTC.

Comment on this clone: The same CDR3 is also encoded by other DNA sequences in this sample. The chain combines TRBV6-5 with TRBJ1-2; D gene unclear. The CDR3 covers 11 residues. Trimming took off 4 bases at V and 4 bases at J, with 4 bases between the two ends. Germline V gene lookup returns CDR1 MNHEY and CDR2 SVGAGI. CDR3 amino acids: CASSSGYGYTF. The CDR3 region has the DNA TGTGCCAGCAGTTCCGGCTATGGCTACACCTTC.

CDR3 sequence: CASSLGLTADTQYF. CDR3 nucleotide sequence: TGTGCCAGCAGCTTAGGACTAACCGCAGATACGCAGTATTTT. The chain links TRBV7-2 to TRBJ2-3; a possible D gene is TRBD2 (5 bases). The V gene's germline CDR1 is SGHTA and CDR2 FQGNSA. The CDR3 covers 14 residues. Trimming removed 1 base at V and 4 bases at J, with 9 bases between.

This rearrangement joins TRBV4-1 to TRBJ1-1; 7 nucleotides align to TRBD1. The germline V gene encodes CDR1 MGHRA and CDR2 YSYEKL. Trimming removed 6 bases from V and 1 base from J; junction bases left unmatched: 8. The CDR3 is made up of 15 amino acids. This CDR3 is CASRRGEGANTEAFF. The CDR3 DNA reads as TGCGCCAGCAGAAGGGGAGAGGGGGCGAACACTGAAGCTTTCTTT.

The gene calls are TRBV2 and TRBJ2-4, with 9 bases fitting TRBD1. CDR1 is SNHLY, CDR2 FYNNEI, per germline. The CDR3 runs to 13 residues. With V trimmed by 3 bases and J by 7 bases, 1 base remained unmatched. CDR3 protein: CASSETGGNIQYF. Written as DNA, the CDR3 is TGTGCCAGCAGTGAGACAGGGGGGAACATTCAGTACTTC.

This chain connects TRBV4-2 to TRBJ1-1; D remains ambiguous. Deletions cut 0 bases from V and 1 base from J, with 6 bases between. This CDR3 has 14 amino acids. Per the germline V gene, CDR1 is LGHNA and CDR2 is YNFKEQ. The CDR3 DNA sequence: TGTGCCAGCAGCCAAGATCCTAGGAACACTGAAGCTTTCTTT. Its translation: CASSQDPRNTEAFF.

The rearrangement links TRBV18 to TRBJ2-6, with D maybe TRBD1 (6 bases). The germline gives CDR1 KGHSH, CDR2 LQKENI. V lost 0 bases to trimming and J lost 0 bases, with 9 bases between them. The CDR3 runs to 17 residues. CDR3 bases: TGTGCCAGCTCACCACCGGGGGCGAGCTCTGGGGCCAACGTCCTGACTTTC. Translated: CASSPPGASSGANVLTF.

The chain combines TRBV4-1 with TRBJ2-3, with TRBD2 identical over 7 bases. V shed 5 bases and J 5 bases; nucleotides not matched to a gene: 1. There are 12 residues in the CDR3. The germline gives CDR1 MGHRA, CDR2 YSYEKL. The CDR3 region is CASSGEGDTQYF. CDR3 in DNA: TGCGCCAGCAGCGGGGAGGGAGATACGCAGTATTTT.

The rearrangement joins TRBV5-1 to TRBJ2-5; D is possibly TRBD2 (6 bases). Trimming shortened V by 4 bases and J by 2 bases, and 15 bases separated the two germline ends. Germline CDR1 and CDR2: SGHRS and YFSETQ. CDR3 length: 15 amino acids. CDR3 residues: CASSLAEGLQETQYF. CDR3 DNA sequence: TGCGCCAGCAGCCTTGCGGAGGGACTTCAAGAGACCCAGTACTTC.

The genes are TRBV3-1 (or the pseudogene TRBV3-2) and TRBJ1-2; D possibly corresponds to TRBD1 (6 bases). V lost 4 bases to trimming and J lost 2 bases, with 14 bases between them. Germline V gene sequence: CDR1 LGHDT, CDR2 YNNKEL (reference sequence). This CDR3 comprises 15 residues. The CDR3 DNA reads as TGTGCCAGCAGCCGAACGGGGGGCCAAAACTATGGCTACACCTTC. This gives the protein CASSRTGGQNYGYTF.

A single count supports this clone. The chain links TRBV15 to TRBJ2-1, with no clear D. The germline V gene has CDR1 LNHNV and CDR2 YYDKDF (reference sequence). Trimming pared 1 base from V and 12 bases from J, leaving 10 bases between. The CDR3 covers 12 residues. In DNA form, the CDR3 reads TGTGCCACCAGCAGAGGCCTAAACCTGCAGTTCTTC. Translating it yields CATSRGLNLQFF.

This clone was observed a single time. The V and J genes are TRBV2 and TRBJ2-1; TRBD1 agrees at 7 bases. The junction had 7 bases not matched to a gene; V was cut back by 8 bases and J by 0 bases. Germline-derived CDR1 and CDR2 are SNHLY and FYNNEI. The CDR3 consists of 15 residues. CDR3 DNA: TGTGCCAGCGGTAAACAGGGGACCTCCTACAATGAGCAGTTCTTC. Translation: CASGKQGTSYNEQFF.

In nucleotides, the CDR3 is TGTGCCAGCAGCTTAGGTGGGGGAGGGGGTTACAATGAGCAGTTCTTC. Encoded protein: CASSLGGGGGYNEQFF. This rearrangement joins TRBV7-2 to TRBJ2-1, with a tentative D call TRBD2 (7 bases). CDR1 is SGHTA, CDR2 FQGNSA, per germline. This CDR3 region has 16 residues. V was shortened by 1 base and J by 4 bases, with 14 bases between the two germline ends.

The chain employs TRBV28 and TRBJ1-6, with 8 positions matching TRBD1. V was clipped by 7 bases and J by 10 bases; unmatched bases: 9. The CDR3 totals 14 residues. Germline assignment: CDR1 MDHEN and CDR2 SYDVKM. The CDR3 nucleotides are TGTGCCAGCATCCCGACAGGGGTGAGATCACCCCTCCACTTT. Translation gives CASIPTGVRSPLHF.

The chain carries TRBV5-1 and TRBJ2-5; the match to TRBD1 covers 7 bases. This CDR3 has 13 amino acids. Unmatched junction bases numbered 2, after V lost 4 bases and J lost 2 bases. Germline CDR1 is SGHRS and CDR2 is YFSETQ. CDR3 DNA sequence: TGCGCCAGCAGCGGGGGACAGCAAGAGACCCAGTACTTC. This encodes CASSGGQQETQYF.

V and J are TRBV4-1 and TRBJ2-3; D gene unclear. This CDR3 contains 14 residues. In germline, CDR1 is MGHRA, CDR2 YSYEKL. Trimming removed 1 base at V and 3 bases at J, with 8 bases between. The CDR3 sequence is CASSQVSLTDTQYF. The CDR3 region has the DNA TGCGCCAGCAGCCAAGTTTCCTTAACAGATACGCAGTATTTT.

This sequence joins TRBV11-1 and TRBJ2-3, with 8 bases matching TRBD1. Unmatched junction bases numbered 10, after V lost 0 bases and J lost 2 bases. Germline CDR1 is SGHAT and CDR2 is FQDESV (reference sequence). The CDR3 runs to 18 residues. The chain's CDR3 is CASSLAGQGEEHTDTQYF. The CDR3 DNA is TGTGCCAGCAGCTTAGCCGGACAGGGCGAGGAACACACAGATACGCAGTATTTT. Combining the CDR3 with reference TRBV11-1 and TRBJ2-3 gives the whole variable domain EAEVAQSPRYKITEKSQAVAFWCDPISGHATLYWYRQILGQGPELLVQFQDESVVDDSQLPKDRFSAERLKGVDSTLKIQPAELGDSAMYLCASSLAGQGEEHTDTQYFGPGTRLTVL.